This TCR beta chain is drawn from a study of identical twins. The V and J ends lost 3 bases and 10 bases, in that order; junction bases with no gene match: 8. The CDR3 length is 16 residues. Germline assignment: CDR1 LGHNA and CDR2 YNFKEQ. Unique molecular identifiers were present on the cDNA, and a universal primer site came from template switching. Using its own MiXCR run on the 5' RACE reads, TCRdb lists one record per CDR3 protein. The sample holds about 920,000 distinct CDR3 sequences, around an eighth seen once. This clonotype was seen a handful of times. The same specimen was also included in a second study, on yellow fever vaccine responses in identical twins.

This TCR came from a woman younger than 35 in good health. V is TRBV4-2 and J is TRBJ2-1, with TRBD2 identical over 14 bases. Source material: PBMCs. The CDR3 sequence: CASSQRLAGGPGEQFF. CDR3 in DNA: TGTGCCAGCAGCCAGAGACTAGCGGGGGGGCCGGGGGAGCAGTTCTTC.